In this sample, the clone carrying this T cell receptor (beta chain) turned up once. These data originate in a study of blood T cell repertoires in COVID-19. In the authors' workflow: Reference gene primer amplification gave estimated nucleated cell counts. Profiling relied on immunoSEQ multiplex PCR, and the TCRdb table lists in-frame clones only, not all of them. The V and J calls and clone size are taken from that table; D and trimming were inferred from the DNA. This sample has 100,000 to 150,000 clones, with 85% found just once. CDR1 MNHEY and CDR2 SVGAGI come from the germline V gene. V was trimmed by 0 bases and J by 8 bases, leaving 16 bases between them. This CDR3 spans 15 amino acids.

Material for sequencing was peripheral blood. The clonotype was recovered from an elderly woman with acute or convalescent COVID-19. The gene calls are TRBV6-5 and TRBJ1-2; tentative D call: TRBD1 (6 bases). In DNA form, the CDR3 reads TGTGCCAGCAGTTACTCGAACAGGGTCCCCGGCGGCTACACCTTC. It is translated as CASSYSNRVPGGYTF.